Presented here are 20 T cell receptor beta chains from one specimen sequenced in a study of blood T cell repertoires in COVID-19. Here immunoSEQ multiplex PCR was the method, and the copy in TCRdb shows in-frame clones only, minus some. The repertoire holds 35,000 to 50,000 clones, with roughly 85% as singletons. Sequenced input: peripheral blood. The source is a man aged 55 to 70 with acute or convalescent COVID-19.

The J gene is TRBJ1-2, the V gene TRBV20-1; D gene uncertain. Germline V lookup: CDR1 DFQATT, CDR2 SNEGSKA (reference sequence). CDR3 length: 11 amino acids. V was cut by 5 bases and J by 6 bases, with 10 bases left in between. The CDR3 is CSAREFDGYTF. CDR3 bases: TGCAGTGCTCGTGAATTCGATGGCTACACCTTC.

The V call is TRBV9, the J call TRBJ2-3, with TRBD2 matching 11 bases. The CDR3 sequence is 15 residues long. Germline trimming cut 0 bases from V and 3 bases from J; bases unmatched to any gene: 0. The germline CDR1 and CDR2 sequences are SGDLS and YYNGEE. DNA for the CDR3: TGTGCCAGCAGCGTAGCTAGCGGGGGGACAGATACGCAGTATTTT. Translation gives CASSVASGGTDTQYF.

The J gene is TRBJ2-5, the V gene TRBV3-1 (or the pseudogene TRBV3-2), with 11 bases identical to TRBD2. J gave up 4 bases and V 2 bases, and 6 bases lay outside the gene matches. The CDR3 spans 16 residues. The V gene's germline CDR1 is LGHDT and CDR2 YNNKEL (reference sequence). The CDR3 DNA reads as TGTGCCAGCAGCCAATTAGCGGGGGGGCCGAGAGAGACCCAGTACTTC. It encodes CASSQLAGGPRETQYF.

The chain recombines TRBV15 with TRBJ1-4; 8 positions match TRBD1. CDR1 is LNHNV and CDR2 is YYDKDF in the germline V gene (reference sequence). Germline trimming cut 0 bases from V and 10 bases from J; bases unmatched to any gene: 10. This CDR3 has 16 amino acids. The CDR3 protein is CATSRDRGQAQGKLFF. The CDR3 nucleotides are TGTGCCACCAGCAGAGATAGGGGACAGGCGCAGGGAAAACTGTTTTTT.

This rearrangement joins TRBV6-2 or TRBV6-3 to TRBJ2-7, with 9 bases that match TRBD2. Germline assignment: CDR1 MNHEY and CDR2 SVGEGT. V gave up 4 bases and J gave up 2 bases; unmatched junction bases: 9. The CDR3 runs to 16 residues. CDR3 region: CASSFSGGKSTYEQYF. The DNA for the CDR3 is TGTGCCAGCAGTTTTAGCGGGGGCAAATCAACCTACGAGCAGTACTTC.

The chain recombines TRBV9 with TRBJ1-3; 7 bases agree with TRBD1. The CDR3 has 15 amino acids. CDR1 and CDR2 (germline): SGDLS, YYNGEE. Trimming cost V 4 bases and J 2 bases; bases outside gene matches: 6. DNA for the CDR3: TGTGCCAGCAGCCCGGAGGGACAGCCTGGAAACACCATATATTTT. It codes for CASSPEGQPGNTIYF. The variable domain in full, completed from reference TRBV9 and TRBJ1-3, reads DSGVTQTPKHLITATGQRVTLRCSPRSGDLSVYWYQQSLDQGLQFLIQYYNGEERAKGNILERFSAQQFPDLHSELNLSSLELGDSALYFCASSPEGQPGNTIYFGEGSWLTVV.

The rearrangement joins TRBV11-2 to TRBJ1-2; weak D call: TRBD1 (6 bases). With 7 bases removed from V and 5 bases from J, the gap between germline ends came to 29 bases. Germline CDR1 SGHAT, CDR2 FQNNGV. There are 18 residues in the CDR3. This chain's CDR3 is CASIRNTIPPTGKYGYTF. DNA for the CDR3: TGTGCCAGCATCAGAAACACCATACCGCCGACAGGAAAATATGGCTACACCTTC.

In DNA form, the CDR3 reads TGTGCCAGCAGTACAAGGCCGGGGGACAGGCGGACCTACGAGCAGTACTTC. It translates to CASSTRPGDRRTYEQYF. The chain is built from TRBV21-1 and TRBJ2-7; the table's D call, TRBD1, was not checked against the DNA. TRBV21-1 is noted as a pseudogene. The CDR3 consists of 17 residues.

The chain carries TRBV7-2 and TRBJ2-6, with D possibly being TRBD2 (5 bases). Germline CDR1 is SGHTA and CDR2 is FQGNSA. Trimming removed 1 base from V and 2 bases from J, with 6 bases in between. The CDR3 loop spans 15 amino acids. The CDR3 loop reads CASSLGGTGANVLTF. CDR3 nucleotide sequence: TGTGCCAGCAGCTTAGGAGGGACTGGGGCCAACGTCCTGACTTTC.

The chain combines TRBV5-1 with TRBJ2-1; 7 nucleotides align to TRBD1. J was trimmed by 8 bases and V by 3 bases; bases with no gene match: 11. This CDR3 spans 15 amino acids. Germline loops: CDR1 SGHRS, CDR2 YFSETQ. The CDR3 region is CASSSTTGMDYEQFF. The CDR3 bases are TGCGCCAGCAGCTCAACGACAGGGATGGACTATGAGCAGTTCTTC. Filled out from reference TRBV5-1 and TRBJ2-1, the complete variable domain reads KAGVTQTPRYLIKTRGQQVTLSCSPISGHRSVSWYQQTPGQGLQFLFEYFSETQRNKGNFPGRFSGRQFSNSRSEMNVSTLELGDSALYLCASSSTTGMDYEQFFGPGTRLTVL.

V usage is TRBV7-2 and J usage is TRBJ2-7, with D uncertain. This CDR3 spans 12 amino acids. CDR1 is SGHTA, CDR2 FQGNSA, per germline. Trimming took off 1 base at V and 6 bases at J, with 7 bases between the two ends. CDR3 nucleotide sequence: TGTGCCAGCAGCTTAGTTGGTAGCGAGCAGTACTTC. It specifies CASSLVGSEQYF.

The V and J genes are TRBV19 and TRBJ1-4; unclear D gene. Germline V CDR1 and CDR2: LNHDA, SQIVND (reference sequence). The V and J ends lost 5 bases and 12 bases respectively, with 16 bases between them. The CDR3 contains 13 residues. The CDR3 sequence is CASSYEGASQLFF. As DNA, the CDR3 is TGTGCCAGTAGTTATGAGGGCGCTTCTCAACTGTTTTTT.

The CDR3 reads CASSQELRGGPGANVLTF. CDR3 nucleotide sequence: TGTGCCAGCAGCCAAGAGTTGCGGGGGGGCCCCGGGGCCAACGTCCTGACTTTC. This chain connects TRBV14 to TRBJ2-6; TRBD2 agrees at 9 bases. The CDR3 covers 18 residues. CDR1 SGHDN and CDR2 FVKESK come from the germline V gene. Trimming at V came to 0 bases and at J to 4 bases, leaving 7 bases not matched to a gene.

The rearrangement links TRBV19 to TRBJ2-1; 9 positions agree with TRBD2. The CDR3 consists of 13 residues. The J segment lost 3 bases and the V segment lost 8 bases, leaving 2 bases of the junction unmatched. Germline V lookup: CDR1 LNHDA, CDR2 SQIVND (reference sequence). The chain's CDR3 is CASGSGGYNEQFF. As DNA, the CDR3 is TGTGCCAGTGGTAGCGGGGGCTACAATGAGCAGTTCTTC.

V and J are TRBV4-3 and TRBJ2-7, with D perhaps TRBD1 (6 bases). The V gene's germline CDR1 is LGHNA and CDR2 YSLEER. The CDR3 totals 15 residues. Trimming removed 0 bases at V and 3 bases at J, with 12 bases between. For the CDR3, the DNA is TGCGCCAGCAGCCAAGAGACCCAGGGGCGCTACGAGCAGTACTTC. Translating gives CASSQETQGRYEQYF.

The chain recombines TRBV29-1 with TRBJ2-3; 14 bases match TRBD2. In germline, CDR1 is SQVTM, CDR2 ANQGSEA. The CDR3 contains 16 residues. The V and J ends lost 3 bases and 2 bases, in that order; junction bases with no gene match: 4. The CDR3 spells CSVDGTSGGLTDTQYF. CDR3 in DNA: TGCAGCGTTGACGGGACTAGCGGGGGCCTCACAGATACGCAGTATTTT.

The chain uses TRBV9 and TRBJ2-5, with 10 bases fitting TRBD1. The J segment lost 5 bases and the V segment lost 0 bases, leaving 10 bases of the junction unmatched. The CDR3 is made up of 17 amino acids. Germline assignment: CDR1 SGDLS and CDR2 YYNGEE. The CDR3 region has the DNA TGTGCCAGCAGCGTAGGACGACAGGGGGCGCGGTGGGAGACCCAGTACTTC. Encoded protein: CASSVGRQGARWETQYF.

This clone came up a few times. The J gene is TRBJ1-6, the V gene TRBV2; D unresolved. V was pared by 2 bases and J by 9 bases, with 20 bases between. In germline, CDR1 is SNHLY, CDR2 FYNNEI. The CDR3 sequence is 17 residues long. For the CDR3, the DNA is TGTGCCAGCAGTGAATGGTTGAGGGTAGGGTTAACTTCACCCCTCCACTTT. This codes for CASSEWLRVGLTSPLHF.

This clone has only a few counts. The rearrangement joins TRBV12-3 or TRBV12-4 to TRBJ1-2; perhaps TRBD1 as D (5 bases). The CDR3 contains 13 residues. The V end was cut by 2 bases, the J end by 4 bases, with 8 bases between. DNA of the CDR3: TGTGCCAGCAGTTTAAGGGGTTCCTATGGCTACACCTTC. Protein: CASSLRGSYGYTF.

This rearrangement joins TRBV29-1 to TRBJ2-7, with a tentative D call TRBD2 (5 bases). Deletions cut 6 bases from V and 2 bases from J, with 14 bases between. The CDR3 length is 13 residues. Germline CDR1 SQVTM, CDR2 ANQGSEA. Written as DNA, the CDR3 is TGCAGCGTAACGCCCCGGGAAACCTACGAGCAGTACTTC. Protein product: CSVTPRETYEQYF.